A single sample is the source of the 17 T cell receptor beta chains below, sequenced in a study of long-term antiretroviral therapy in people with HIV. Sequencing used immunoSEQ v3.0 at survey level. Sequencing was performed with immunoSEQ multiplex PCR; in TCRdb, only in-frame clones are kept and a portion is missing. This sample carries around 16,000 clones, nearly 80% of them seen once, and the ten largest clones take approximately 12%. The sample consisted of unsorted PBMCs, taken around 3.2 years after starting antiretroviral therapy. The receptors here all came from a woman between 40 and 50 years old with HIV.

This chain joins TRBV7-9 and TRBJ2-7; no clear D gene. CDR3 size: 13 residues. Germline assignment: CDR1 SEHNR and CDR2 FQNEAQ (reference sequence). V was cut by 6 bases and J by 5 bases, with 14 bases left in between. The CDR3 here is CASRSSPLNEQYF. As DNA, the CDR3 is TGTGCCAGCAGATCTTCCCCCCTCAACGAGCAGTACTTC. The entire variable domain, with the rest obtained from reference TRBV7-9 and TRBJ2-7, is as follows: DTGVSQNPRHKITKRGQNVTFRCDPISEHNRLYWYRQTLGQGPEFLTYFQNEAQLEKSRLLSDRFSAERPKGSFSTLEIQRTEQGDSAMYLCASRSSPLNEQYFGPGTRLTVT.

The genes are TRBV5-1 and TRBJ1-4, with 12 bases aligning to TRBD1. V dropped 4 bases and J dropped 8; count of bases not matched to a gene: 12. This CDR3 comprises 17 residues. Germline V gene lookup returns CDR1 SGHRS and CDR2 YFSETQ. The CDR3 nucleotides read TGCGCCAGCAGCCAAGGGACAGGGGGCTTGAGGCAAGAAAAACTGTTTTTT. Translating gives CASSQGTGGLRQEKLFF.

The chain joins TRBV6-1 to TRBJ1-2, with 7 bases fitting TRBD1. CDR3 length equals 14 residues. V gave up 8 bases and J gave up 0 bases; unmatched junction bases: 6. CDR1 MNHNS and CDR2 SASEGT come from the germline V gene. The CDR3 is CASRRTGTNYGYTF. The CDR3 DNA reads as TGTGCCAGCCGAAGGACAGGAACTAACTATGGCTACACCTTC.

The chain joins TRBV30 to TRBJ2-3; D perhaps matches TRBD1 (6 bases). The germline V and J ends were trimmed by 3 bases and 4 bases, with 14 bases remaining between them. The length of the CDR3 is 14 residues. Germline CDR1 GTSNPN, CDR2 SVGIG (reference sequence). The DNA of the CDR3 is TGTGCCTGGAGGGGTTGGGGGCCTGCAGATACGCAGTATTTT. Translating gives CAWRGWGPADTQYF.

The chain links TRBV5-4 to TRBJ1-4; perhaps TRBD1 as D (6 bases). The CDR3 is 16 residues long. Germline V gene lookup returns CDR1 SGHNT and CDR2 YYREEE (reference sequence). The ends were cut back, 2 bases at V and 8 bases at J, with 19 bases in the middle. In DNA, the CDR3 is TGTGCCAGCAGCTTCACAAAGACAGGAGGAAACGAAAAACTGTTTTTT. Amino acids: CASSFTKTGGNEKLFF.

V gene TRBV6-1 combines with J gene TRBJ2-1, with no clear D. The CDR3 runs to 15 residues. V lost 6 bases and J lost 7, with 19 bases in between. CDR1 and CDR2 from the germline V gene are MNHNS and SASEGT. The CDR3 region is CASRASTFLGNEQFF. CDR3 bases: TGTGCCAGCAGGGCTTCGACATTCCTCGGGAATGAGCAGTTCTTC.

The rearrangement joins TRBV7-9 to TRBJ2-7; 9 positions match TRBD1. CDR1 and CDR2 from the germline V gene are SEHNR and FQNEAQ (reference sequence). V lost 3 bases, J lost 4 bases, and 7 bases stayed unmatched. This CDR3 has 15 residues. CDR3 bases: TGTGCCAGCAGCTTTCGGACAGGGGTGCATTACGAGCAGTACTTC. It yields the protein CASSFRTGVHYEQYF. Drawing the rest from reference TRBV7-9 and TRBJ2-7, the complete variable domain is DTGVSQNPRHKITKRGQNVTFRCDPISEHNRLYWYRQTLGQGPEFLTYFQNEAQLEKSRLLSDRFSAERPKGSFSTLEIQRTEQGDSAMYLCASSFRTGVHYEQYFGPGTRLTVT.

The gene calls are TRBV18 and TRBJ1-4; no definite D call. The V gene lost 4 bases and the J gene lost 8 bases, with 11 bases spanning the gap. From germline, CDR1 is KGHSH and CDR2 LQKENI. The CDR3 is made up of 13 amino acids. The CDR3 sequence: CASSQAQEEKLFF. CDR3 bases: TGTGCCAGCTCACAAGCCCAGGAGGAAAAACTGTTTTTT.

This clone appeared a single time. The genes are TRBV10-2 and TRBJ2-1; the D call may be TRBD1 or TRBD2 (6 bases each). Germline V gene sequence: CDR1 WSHSY, CDR2 SAAADI. This CDR3 region has 16 residues. With 2 bases removed from V and 8 bases from J, the gap between germline ends came to 19 bases. CDR3 in amino acids: CASSEGDRGEEDEQFF. As DNA, the CDR3 is TGCGCCAGCAGTGAGGGCGATAGGGGGGAAGAAGATGAGCAGTTCTTC.

This chain connects TRBV12-5 to TRBJ2-1; TRBD1 agrees at 10 bases. CDR1 is LGHNT, CDR2 FRNRAP, per germline. The CDR3 spans 15 residues. Trimming cost V 6 bases and J 9 bases; bases outside gene matches: 11. In DNA form, the CDR3 reads TGTGCTAGTGGAACAGAGGACAGGGGGTCGGGTGAGCAGTTCTTC. It translates to CASGTEDRGSGEQFF.

CDR3 sequence: CASSPLIEGGEKLFF. CDR3 nucleotides: TGTGCCAGCTCACCCCTGATCGAAGGCGGCGAAAAACTGTTTTTT. This chain uses TRBV18 with TRBJ1-4; no clear D. Germline V gene sequence: CDR1 KGHSH, CDR2 LQKENI. The V gene lost 3 bases and the J gene lost 8 bases, with 16 bases spanning the gap. The CDR3 covers 15 residues. The full variable domain, in which reference TRBV18 and TRBJ1-4 provide the parts outside the CDR3, is NAGVMQNPRHLVRRRGQEARLRCSPMKGHSHVYWYRQLPEEGLKFMVYLQKENIIDESGMPKERFSAEFPKEGPSILRIQQVVRGDSAAYFCASSPLIEGGEKLFFGSGTQLSVL.

This clone was seen only once. The genes are TRBV7-2 and TRBJ2-5, with 9 bases matching TRBD2. J was trimmed by 4 bases and V by 8 bases; bases with no gene match: 14. CDR3 size: 16 residues. Germline V gives CDR1 SGHTA, CDR2 FQGNSA. CDR3 nucleotide sequence: TGTGCCAGCGTCAGAAATAGCGGGGGTGGGGGAGAGACCCAGTACTTC. Amino acids: CASVRNSGGGGETQYF.

This chain connects TRBV7-2 to TRBJ2-5; D unclear. V was cut by 1 base and J by 2 bases, with 8 bases left in between. The germline V gene has CDR1 SGHTA and CDR2 FQGNSA. The CDR3 totals 14 residues. The chain's CDR3 is CASSLGAVQETQYF. Written as DNA, the CDR3 is TGTGCCAGCAGCTTAGGTGCTGTTCAAGAGACCCAGTACTTC. Supplemented by reference TRBV7-2 and TRBJ2-5, the full variable domain reads GAGVSQSPSNKVTEKGKDVELRCDPISGHTALYWYRQSLGQGLEFLIYFQGNSAPDKSGLPSDRFSAERTGGSVSTLTIQRTQQEDSAVYLCASSLGAVQETQYFGPGTRLLVL.

This clone was seen just once. This sequence joins TRBV5-1 and TRBJ2-1; 8 nucleotides agree with TRBD1. Germline loops: CDR1 SGHRS, CDR2 YFSETQ. CDR3 length: 13 residues. The ends lost 4 bases at V and 5 bases at J; junction bases unmatched: 2. The CDR3 reads CASSKTGDNEQFF. As DNA, the CDR3 is TGCGCCAGCAGCAAGACAGGGGACAATGAGCAGTTCTTC. The full variable domain, completed using reference TRBV5-1 and TRBJ2-1, is KAGVTQTPRYLIKTRGQQVTLSCSPISGHRSVSWYQQTPGQGLQFLFEYFSETQRNKGNFPGRFSGRQFSNSRSEMNVSTLELGDSALYLCASSKTGDNEQFFGPGTRLTVL.

The J gene is TRBJ2-3, the V gene TRBV9; 15 nucleotides line up with TRBD2. There are 18 residues in the CDR3. The trim removed 6 bases at V and 0 bases at J, leaving 8 bases unmatched. Germline V CDR1 and CDR2: SGDLS, YYNGEE. The CDR3 DNA is TGTGCCAGCATCCAGAGGGGACTAGCGGGGGGTAGCACAGATACGCAGTATTTT. This codes for CASIQRGLAGGSTDTQYF.

The chain is built from TRBV11-2 and TRBJ1-1; TRBD1 matches 8 bases. Germline CDR1 and CDR2: SGHAT and FQNNGV. V was clipped by 1 base and J by 4 bases; unmatched bases: 2. This CDR3 has 14 amino acids. In nucleotides, the CDR3 is TGTGCCAGCAGCTTAGCACAGGGGGGCACTGAAGCTTTCTTT. Its protein product is CASSLAQGGTEAFF.

The chain combines TRBV7-3 with TRBJ2-7; D might be TRBD1 (6 bases). Germline assignment: CDR1 SGHTA and CDR2 FQGTGA. The CDR3 runs 13 residues. V dropped 3 bases and J dropped 4 bases, with 10 bases sitting between them. For the CDR3, the DNA is TGTGCCAGCAGCTTTCAACAGGGTTACGAGCAGTACTTC. It yields the protein CASSFQQGYEQYF.